This T cell receptor (beta chain) was sequenced for a study of response to subunit inactivated influenza vaccine. In this sample, this clonotype turned up many times. Its antigen is undetermined. Study findings and constraints: A suggestion made by the authors is that each seasonal influenza vaccination recruits few new T cells.

TCRdb re-called the RT-PCR reads through MiXCR, storing one row per CDR3 protein. The sample includes around 580,000 distinct CDR3 sequences, approximately 15% seen only once; the top ten take 11%. The V and J ends lost 7 bases and 1 base respectively, with 4 bases between them. Germline V lookup: CDR1 MDHEN, CDR2 SYDVKM. The CDR3 extends over 11 amino acids. This chain joins TRBV28 and TRBJ1-1; D remains ambiguous. Source: PBMCs from blood, taken approximately 12 days after vaccination. This TCR was recovered from a man over 45 who received an inactivated influenza vaccine. CDR3 in DNA: TGTGCCAGCACAACGAACACTGAAGCTTTCTTT. Its protein product is CASTTNTEAFF.